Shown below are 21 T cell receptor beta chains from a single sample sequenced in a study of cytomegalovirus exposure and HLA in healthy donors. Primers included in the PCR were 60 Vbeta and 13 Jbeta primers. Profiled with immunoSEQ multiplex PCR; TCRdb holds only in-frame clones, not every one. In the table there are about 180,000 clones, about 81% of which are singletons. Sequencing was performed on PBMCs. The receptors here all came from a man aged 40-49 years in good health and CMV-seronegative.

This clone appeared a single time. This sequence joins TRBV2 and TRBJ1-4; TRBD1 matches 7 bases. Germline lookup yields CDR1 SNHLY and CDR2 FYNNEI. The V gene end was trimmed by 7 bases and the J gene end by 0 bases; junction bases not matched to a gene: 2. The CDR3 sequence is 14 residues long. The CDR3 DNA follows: TGTGCCAGCACCGGGACAGCAACTAATGAAAAACTGTTTTTT. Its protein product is CASTGTATNEKLFF.

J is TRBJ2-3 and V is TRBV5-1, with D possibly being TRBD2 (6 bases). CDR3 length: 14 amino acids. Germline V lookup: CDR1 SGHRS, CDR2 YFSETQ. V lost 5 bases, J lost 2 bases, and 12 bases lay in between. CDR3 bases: TGCGCCAGCAGACGGGAGCAAAACACAGATACGCAGTATTTT. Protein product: CASRREQNTDTQYF.

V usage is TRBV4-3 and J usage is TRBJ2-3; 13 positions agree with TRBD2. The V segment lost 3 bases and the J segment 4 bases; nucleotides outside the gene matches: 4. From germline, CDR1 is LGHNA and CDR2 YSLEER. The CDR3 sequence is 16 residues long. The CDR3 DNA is TGCGCCAGCAGCCACGGACTAGCGGGAGTTTCAGATACGCAGTATTTT. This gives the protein CASSHGLAGVSDTQYF.

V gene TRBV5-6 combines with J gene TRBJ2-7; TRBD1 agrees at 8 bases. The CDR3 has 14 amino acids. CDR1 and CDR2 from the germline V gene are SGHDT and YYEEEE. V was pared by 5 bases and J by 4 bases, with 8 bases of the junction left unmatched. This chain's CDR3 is CASSGQGAVYEQYF. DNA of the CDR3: TGTGCCAGCAGTGGGCAGGGGGCCGTATACGAGCAGTACTTC.

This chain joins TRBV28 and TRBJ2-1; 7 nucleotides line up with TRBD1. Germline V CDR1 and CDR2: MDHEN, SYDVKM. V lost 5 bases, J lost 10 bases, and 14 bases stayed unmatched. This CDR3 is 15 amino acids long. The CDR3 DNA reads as TGTGCCAGCAGTCCCGAGGACAGGCGCGGACTCGAGCAGTTCTTC. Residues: CASSPEDRRGLEQFF.

In DNA form, the CDR3 reads TGTGCCAGCAGTGAAACACAGGGGGTAGGCAATCAGCCCCAGCATTTT. Translation: CASSETQGVGNQPQHF. The rearrangement uses TRBV25-1 and TRBJ1-5; 8 nucleotides match TRBD1. The germline gives CDR1 MGHDK, CDR2 SYGVNS. The V gene end was trimmed by 2 bases and the J gene end by 2 bases; junction bases not matched to a gene: 5. The CDR3 contains 16 residues.

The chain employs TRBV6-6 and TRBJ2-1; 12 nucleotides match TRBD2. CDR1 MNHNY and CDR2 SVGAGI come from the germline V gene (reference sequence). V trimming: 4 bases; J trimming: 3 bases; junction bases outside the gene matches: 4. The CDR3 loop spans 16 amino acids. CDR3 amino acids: CASSFGLAGIYNEQFF. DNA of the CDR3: TGTGCCAGCAGTTTCGGACTAGCGGGGATCTACAATGAGCAGTTCTTC.

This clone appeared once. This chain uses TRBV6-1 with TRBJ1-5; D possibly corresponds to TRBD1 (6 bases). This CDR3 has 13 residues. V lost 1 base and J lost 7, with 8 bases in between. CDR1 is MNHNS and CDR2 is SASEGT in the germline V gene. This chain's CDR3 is CASSEGGLQPQHF. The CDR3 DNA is TGTGCCAGCAGTGAAGGGGGGCTCCAGCCCCAGCATTTT.

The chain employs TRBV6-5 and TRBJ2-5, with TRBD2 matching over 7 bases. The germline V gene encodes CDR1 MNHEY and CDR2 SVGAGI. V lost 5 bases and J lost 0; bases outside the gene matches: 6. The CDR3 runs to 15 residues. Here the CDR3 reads CASSNTGGYQETQYF. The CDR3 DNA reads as TGTGCCAGCAGTAATACGGGGGGATACCAAGAGACCCAGTACTTC.

The CDR3 spells CASSPSWELFF. As DNA, the CDR3 is TGTGCCAGCAGCCCCAGTTGGGAGCTGTTTTTT. J is TRBJ2-2 and V is TRBV11-2; D unclear. Trimming stripped 5 bases from V and 9 bases from J, with 7 bases between. CDR3 length: 11 amino acids. Germline-derived CDR1 and CDR2 are SGHAT and FQNNGV.

The DNA for the CDR3 is TGTGCCAGCAGTCCTAGCGGGGGCTACTCCGAGCAGTACTTC. Translated: CASSPSGGYSEQYF. The J gene is TRBJ2-7, the V gene TRBV27; 10 bases match TRBD2. This CDR3 is built from 14 residues. V lost 5 bases, J lost 6 bases, and 7 bases stayed unmatched. Germline V gene lookup returns CDR1 MNHEY and CDR2 SMNVEV (reference sequence).

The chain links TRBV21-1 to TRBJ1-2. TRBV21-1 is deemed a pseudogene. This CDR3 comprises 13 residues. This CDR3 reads CASSKRKADGYTF. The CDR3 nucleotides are TGTGCCAGCAGCAAGAGGAAAGCCGATGGCTACACCTTC.

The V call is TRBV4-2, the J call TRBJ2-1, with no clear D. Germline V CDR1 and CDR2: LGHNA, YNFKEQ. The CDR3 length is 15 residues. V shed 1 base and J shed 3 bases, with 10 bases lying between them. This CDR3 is CASSQVRGYYNEQFF. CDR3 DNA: TGTGCCAGCAGCCAAGTACGCGGATACTACAATGAGCAGTTCTTC.

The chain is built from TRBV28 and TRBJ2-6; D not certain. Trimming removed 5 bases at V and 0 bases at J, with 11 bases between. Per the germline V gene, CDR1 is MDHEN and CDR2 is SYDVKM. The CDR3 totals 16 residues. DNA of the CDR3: TGTGCCAGCAGTGTGGGCAGGATCTCTGGGGCCAACGTCCTGACTTTC. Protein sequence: CASSVGRISGANVLTF.

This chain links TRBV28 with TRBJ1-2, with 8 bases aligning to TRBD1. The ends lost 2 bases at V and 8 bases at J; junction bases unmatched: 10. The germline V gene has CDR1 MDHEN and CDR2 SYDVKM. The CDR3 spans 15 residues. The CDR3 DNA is TGTGCCAGCAGTTTAGAGAGGCAGGGGGCGCCCGGCTACACCTTC. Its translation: CASSLERQGAPGYTF.

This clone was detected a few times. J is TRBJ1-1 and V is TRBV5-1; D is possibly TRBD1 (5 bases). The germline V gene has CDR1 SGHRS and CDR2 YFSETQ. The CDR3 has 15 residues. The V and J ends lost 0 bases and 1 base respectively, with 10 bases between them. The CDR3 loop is CASSLGGRANTEAFF. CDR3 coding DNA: TGCGCCAGCAGCTTGGGGGGCAGGGCGAACACTGAAGCTTTCTTT.

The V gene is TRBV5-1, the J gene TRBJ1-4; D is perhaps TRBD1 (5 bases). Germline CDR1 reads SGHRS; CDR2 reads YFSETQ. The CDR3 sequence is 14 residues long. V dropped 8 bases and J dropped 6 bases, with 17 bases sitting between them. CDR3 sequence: CASALQGGDEKLFF. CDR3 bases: TGCGCCAGTGCTCTCCAGGGAGGTGATGAAAAACTGTTTTTT.

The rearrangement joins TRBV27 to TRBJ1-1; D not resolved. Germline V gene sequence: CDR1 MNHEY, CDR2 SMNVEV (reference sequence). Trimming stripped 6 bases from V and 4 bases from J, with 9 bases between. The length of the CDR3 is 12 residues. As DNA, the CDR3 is TGTGCCAGCAGGGACTGGGGCACTGAAGCTTTCTTT. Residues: CASRDWGTEAFF.

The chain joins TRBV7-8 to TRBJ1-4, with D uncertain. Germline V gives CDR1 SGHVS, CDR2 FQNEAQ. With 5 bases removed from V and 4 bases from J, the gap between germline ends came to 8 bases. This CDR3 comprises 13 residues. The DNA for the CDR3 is TGTGCCAGCAGCACTCAGGTTAATGAAAAACTGTTTTTT. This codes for CASSTQVNEKLFF.

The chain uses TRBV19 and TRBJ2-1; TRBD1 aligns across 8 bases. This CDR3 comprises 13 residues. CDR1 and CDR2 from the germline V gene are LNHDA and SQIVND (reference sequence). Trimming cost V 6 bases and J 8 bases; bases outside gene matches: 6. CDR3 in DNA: TGTGCCAGTAGAGGACAGGGCAGCGATGAGCAGTTCTTC. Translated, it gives CASRGQGSDEQFF.

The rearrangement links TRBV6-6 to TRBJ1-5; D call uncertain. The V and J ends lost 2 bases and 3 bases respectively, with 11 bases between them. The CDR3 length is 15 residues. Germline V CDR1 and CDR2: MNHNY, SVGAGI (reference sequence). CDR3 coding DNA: TGTGCCAGCAGTTACGAGGGTTTGGACAATCAGCCCCAGCATTTT. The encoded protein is CASSYEGLDNQPQHF.